The 13 T cell receptor beta chains presented below share a single source sample, sequenced in a study of CD8+CD57+ T cells in acquired aplastic anemia (dated by TCRdb to 2016 to 2019). The patients picked for sequencing were ones in whom flow cytometry had shown an expansion of CD8+CD57+ cells. Sequencing was carried out with an Illumina HiSeq 2000. TCR beta VDJ combination and CDR3 sequence profiling used genomic DNA as the template. Using fastp at Q25 and MiXCR, TCRdb reprocessed the public reads and kept productive beta chains. Records with the same CDR3 protein are collapsed into one entry carrying the most frequent genes and DNA. Within this sample are around 220,000 distinct CDR3 sequences, with under 55% of them counted one time only. About 20% of the sample goes to the ten largest clones. Sequenced material: sorted CD4+, CD8+, or CD8+CD57+ T cells (not recorded which) from PBMCs. These receptors originate from a human donor with aplastic anemia.

V and J are TRBV7-8 and TRBJ1-5; D might be TRBD1 (5 bases). This CDR3 is built from 14 residues. Trimming left V 1 base short and J 6 bases short, with 10 bases between. CDR1 SGHVS and CDR2 FQNEAQ come from the germline V gene. The CDR3 here is CASSLVSGAQPQHF. The CDR3 nucleotides read TGTGCCAGCAGCTTAGTTTCCGGGGCTCAGCCCCAGCATTTT. Complete variable domain (other parts from reference TRBV7-8 and TRBJ1-5): GAGVSQSPRYKVAKRGQDVALRCDPISGHVSLFWYQQALGQGPEFLTYFQNEAQLDKSGLPSDRFFAERPEGSVSTLKIQRTQQEDSAVYLCASSLVSGAQPQHFGDGTRLSIL.

By share of the sample, this clonotype is medium-sized. The chain links TRBV2 to TRBJ2-3, with D maybe TRBD2 (5 bases). The V end was cut by 8 bases, the J end by 4 bases, with 7 bases between. Germline loops: CDR1 SNHLY, CDR2 FYNNEI. CDR3 length: 11 amino acids. The CDR3 is CASALADTQYF. The DNA for the CDR3 is TGTGCCAGCGCACTAGCAGATACGCAGTATTTT.

About this clonotype itself: The DNA is omitted, as the CDR3 cannot be located on it reliably, and the CDR3 follows TCRdb's listing. V and J are TRBV25-1 and TRBJ1-2. The CDR3 has 18 amino acids, counting both end residues. Germline CDR1 reads MGHDK; CDR2 reads SYGVNS. The chain's CDR3 is CASMGAGEGTEAFFGYTF.

J is TRBJ1-2 and V is TRBV19; the D is unclear. V lost 8 bases to trimming and J lost 1 base, with 11 bases between them. This CDR3 contains 13 residues. Germline CDR1 reads LNHDA; CDR2 reads SQIVND (reference sequence). CDR3 sequence: CASFQANNYGYTF. CDR3 in DNA: TGTGCCAGTTTTCAGGCAAATAACTATGGCTACACCTTC.

The V call is TRBV20-1, the J call TRBJ1-6; D is perhaps TRBD1 (6 bases). In germline, CDR1 is DFQATT, CDR2 SNEGSKA (reference sequence). V lost 4 bases and J lost 8, with 12 bases in between. This CDR3 contains 13 residues. The CDR3 is CSANRDKDSPLHF. CDR3 DNA: TGCAGTGCTAACCGGGACAAAGATTCACCCCTCCACTTT.

With regard to this clonotype: A much larger clone is a single base away; this may be a read error. The chain combines TRBV12-3 or TRBV12-4 with TRBJ1-1; no reliable D call. The V gene lost 5 bases and the J gene lost 3 bases, with 13 bases spanning the gap. The CDR3 totals 14 residues. CDR3 nucleotides: TGTGCCAGCAGTGCAGGAACAACGGACACTGAAGCTTTCTTT. Translated: CASSAGTTDTEAFF.

In this sample, this clonotype turned up many times. The rearrangement joins TRBV5-1 to TRBJ1-1, with D uncertain. The CDR3 length is 14 residues. Trimming left V 1 base short and J 1 base short, with 8 bases between. Germline lookup yields CDR1 SGHRS and CDR2 YFSETQ. The CDR3 protein is CASSLSSGNTEAFF. DNA of the CDR3: TGCGCCAGCAGCTTGTCTTCCGGGAACACTGAAGCTTTCTTT. The full variable domain, its missing parts supplied by reference TRBV5-1 and TRBJ1-1, is KAGVTQTPRYLIKTRGQQVTLSCSPISGHRSVSWYQQTPGQGLQFLFEYFSETQRNKGNFPGRFSGRQFSNSRSEMNVSTLELGDSALYLCASSLSSGNTEAFFGQGTRLTVV.

This chain joins TRBV19 and TRBJ2-3, with 8 bases that match TRBD2. The trim removed 3 bases at V and 3 bases at J, leaving 8 bases unmatched. The CDR3 is 16 amino acids. The germline gives CDR1 LNHDA, CDR2 SQIVND (reference sequence). CDR3 bases: TGTGCCAGTAGTATCCGGCGGGGGGCTCGTACAGATACGCAGTATTTT. This sequence encodes CASSIRRGARTDTQYF.

This clonotype came up many times. This sequence joins TRBV6-5 and TRBJ2-1; 8 nucleotides align to TRBD1. Per the germline V gene, CDR1 is MNHEY and CDR2 is SVGAGI. The V gene end was trimmed by 3 bases and the J gene end by 8 bases; junction bases not matched to a gene: 9. The CDR3 sequence is 15 residues long. CDR3 sequence (DNA): TGTGCCAGCAGTTATAGGAGACAGGGGACGCATGAGCAGTTCTTC. This codes for CASSYRRQGTHEQFF.

This clonotype was detected ten times or more. The chain joins TRBV12-3 or TRBV12-4 to TRBJ2-5, with D perhaps TRBD1 or TRBD2 (5 bases each). The CDR3 consists of 15 residues. Trimming left V 6 bases short and J 2 bases short, with 16 bases between. The CDR3 sequence is CASRYSGTGQETQYF. The CDR3 DNA sequence: TGTGCCAGCAGGTACTCCGGGACCGGGCAAGAGACCCAGTACTTC.

The J gene is TRBJ1-6, the V gene TRBV5-1, with TRBD1 matching 7 bases. This CDR3 is built from 17 residues. The trim removed 0 bases at V and 7 bases at J, leaving 10 bases unmatched. CDR1 and CDR2 (germline): SGHRS, YFSETQ. The DNA of the CDR3 is TGCGCCAGCAGCTTGGTGGGTACCGGGACAGCCAATTCACCCCTCCACTTT. This gives the protein CASSLVGTGTANSPLHF.

The chain combines TRBV10-2 with TRBJ2-1, with 14 bases that match TRBD2. This CDR3 has 16 amino acids. V was clipped by 6 bases and J by 6 bases; unmatched bases: 7. Looked up from germline, CDR1 is WSHSY and CDR2 is SAAADI. CDR3 sequence reads: CASRAGLAGGLNEQFF. The CDR3 DNA reads TGCGCCAGCAGAGCAGGACTAGCGGGGGGCCTCAATGAGCAGTTCTTC.

This clonotype was picked up a small number of times. The rearrangement joins TRBV19 to TRBJ2-7; D possibly corresponds to TRBD1 (8 bases). Trimming shortened V by 4 bases and J by 7 bases, and 20 bases separated the two germline ends. CDR1 LNHDA and CDR2 SQIVND come from the germline V gene (reference sequence). The CDR3 contains 15 residues. The CDR3 sequence: CASSRPLQGGEEQYF. DNA for the CDR3: TGTGCCAGTAGTAGGCCGCTACAGGGGGGGGAAGAGCAGTACTTC.